These 31 T cell receptor beta chains came from one sample sequenced in a study of blood T cell repertoires in COVID-19. TCRdb keeps only in-frame clones here, not all; method: immunoSEQ multiplex PCR. The sample carries some 530,000 clones, roughly nine tenths recorded once. Input material: PBMCs or T cells enriched from blood (not recorded which). The receptors come from a woman in her fifties or sixties who had recovered from COVID-19.

The rearrangement uses TRBV14 and TRBJ2-5, with TRBD1 matching over 10 bases. Germline V gene lookup returns CDR1 SGHDN and CDR2 FVKESK. The trim removed 1 base at V and 2 bases at J, leaving 1 base unmatched. This CDR3 contains 15 residues. CDR3 sequence reads: CASSQGTGGQETQYF. The CDR3 DNA reads TGTGCCAGCAGCCAAGGGACAGGGGGACAAGAGACCCAGTACTTC.

The rearrangement joins TRBV12-3 or TRBV12-4 to TRBJ2-7; TRBD1 might be the D (5 bases). The CDR3 is made up of 13 amino acids. Trimming took off 3 bases at V and 1 base at J, with 7 bases between the two ends. CDR3 DNA: TGTGCCAGCAGTTTTGGGGCGTCCTACGAGCAGTACGTC. This encodes CASSFGASYEQYV.

The V and J genes are TRBV7-9 and TRBJ2-7; TRBD1 aligns across 7 bases. The ends lost 0 bases at V and 3 bases at J; junction bases unmatched: 14. This CDR3 contains 18 residues. Looked up from germline, CDR1 is SEHNR and CDR2 is FQNEAQ (reference sequence). This chain's CDR3 is CASSLAPGQGDGFYEQYF. The DNA for the CDR3 is TGTGCCAGCAGCTTAGCGCCCGGGCAGGGGGATGGTTTCTACGAGCAGTACTTC.

The chain couples TRBV9 to TRBJ1-2; tentative D call: TRBD1 (5 bases). CDR3 length equals 15 residues. V was shortened by 4 bases and J by 8 bases, with 21 bases between the two germline ends. CDR1 SGDLS and CDR2 YYNGEE come from the germline V gene. As DNA, the CDR3 is TGTGCCAGCAGCCCCCGACAGCGGGTAGGATTGGGCTACACCTTC. The encoded protein is CASSPRQRVGLGYTF.

The J gene is TRBJ2-2, the V gene TRBV7-8; tentatively, D is TRBD2 (6 bases). Germline assignment: CDR1 SGHVS and CDR2 FQNEAQ. Trimming stripped 0 bases from V and 3 bases from J, with 8 bases between. The CDR3 spans 15 residues. CDR3 sequence: CASSLARGDTGELFF. CDR3 DNA sequence: TGTGCCAGCAGCTTAGCGCGCGGGGACACCGGGGAGCTGTTTTTT.

CDR3 bases: TGCGCCAGCAGCTTAGTGCCGGGACAGAGGGCGGAAGCTTTCTTT. Translated, it gives CASSLVPGQRAEAFF. The V and J genes are TRBV5-1 and TRBJ1-1; 7 nucleotides align to TRBD1. This CDR3 has 15 amino acids. CDR1 is SGHRS, CDR2 YFSETQ, per germline. After removal of 2 bases from V and 8 bases from J, the junction contained 12 bases not matched to a gene. The entire variable domain, with the rest obtained from reference TRBV5-1 and TRBJ1-1, is as follows: KAGVTQTPRYLIKTRGQQVTLSCSPISGHRSVSWYQQTPGQGLQFLFEYFSETQRNKGNFPGRFSGRQFSNSRSEMNVSTLELGDSALYLCASSLVPGQRAEAFFGQGTRLTVV.

This rearrangement joins TRBV18 to TRBJ2-7; maybe TRBD2 (6 bases). Germline V gene data show CDR1 as KGHSH and CDR2 as LQKENI. This CDR3 is built from 15 residues. Trimming removed 6 bases from V and 2 bases from J, with 17 bases in between. Written as DNA, the CDR3 is TGTGCCAGCTCGCCCAGACAGACGGGAGCCTACGAGCAGTACTTC. Translating gives CASSPRQTGAYEQYF. Supplemented by reference TRBV18 and TRBJ2-7, the full variable domain reads NAGVMQNPRHLVRRRGQEARLRCSPMKGHSHVYWYRQLPEEGLKFMVYLQKENIIDESGMPKERFSAEFPKEGPSILRIQQVVRGDSAAYFCASSPRQTGAYEQYFGPGTRLTVT.

A few counts support this clone. Other nucleotide sequences from this sample produce the same CDR3. The chain combines TRBV18 with TRBJ2-2, with D possibly matching TRBD1 (5 bases). The germline gives CDR1 KGHSH, CDR2 LQKENI. The CDR3 contains 14 residues. The V and J ends lost 3 bases and 1 base respectively, with 6 bases between them. The CDR3 nucleotides are TGTGCCAGCTCACCTGGACAGAACACCGGGGAGCTGTTTTTT. Translating gives CASSPGQNTGELFF.

This rearrangement joins TRBV9 to TRBJ2-1, with D possibly matching TRBD2 (5 bases). Looked up from germline, CDR1 is SGDLS and CDR2 is YYNGEE. CDR3 length: 15 residues. Trimming took off 4 bases at V and 6 bases at J, with 17 bases between the two ends. The CDR3 protein is CASSPHRLASNEQFF. CDR3 DNA: TGTGCCAGCAGCCCCCATAGGCTAGCTAGCAATGAGCAGTTCTTC.

A remark on this clone: The same CDR3 can be traced to other DNA sequences in this sample. The gene calls are TRBV29-1 and TRBJ2-1; the match to TRBD1 covers 11 bases. The V segment lost 4 bases and the J segment 6 bases; nucleotides outside the gene matches: 5. CDR1 SQVTM and CDR2 ANQGSEA come from the germline V gene. This CDR3 has 14 residues. In DNA form, the CDR3 reads TGCAGCGTTGCCCGAGGGACAGGGGGCAATGAGCAGTTCTTC. Translation: CSVARGTGGNEQFF.

This rearrangement joins TRBV7-6 to TRBJ1-6; 7 bases fit TRBD1. Germline CDR1 is SGHVS and CDR2 is FNYEAQ. This CDR3 contains 13 residues. J lost 12 bases, V lost 0 bases, and 2 bases had no gene match. The CDR3: CASSLAGGEPLHF. In nucleotides, the CDR3 is TGTGCCAGCAGCTTAGCAGGGGGCGAACCCCTCCACTTT.

This clone occurred once. Different DNA sequences within this sample yield the same CDR3. This chain uses TRBV5-1 with TRBJ2-5; 11 bases map to TRBD1. Germline CDR1 is SGHRS and CDR2 is YFSETQ. Unmatched junction bases numbered 3, after V lost 4 bases and J lost 4 bases. The CDR3 length is 14 residues. CDR3 nucleotides: TGCGCCAGCAGCGGGGGACAGGGGGGAGAGACCCAGTACTTC. Translating it yields CASSGGQGGETQYF.

The chain has TRBV2 and TRBJ1-1; TRBD1 agrees at 12 bases. This CDR3 contains 14 residues. CDR1 SNHLY and CDR2 FYNNEI come from the germline V gene. Trimming cost V 6 bases and J 10 bases; bases outside gene matches: 9. CDR3 sequence (DNA): TGTGCCAGCAGGGGACAGGGGGCGGTGGTTGCAGCTTTCTTT. This codes for CASRGQGAVVAAFF.

J is TRBJ1-4 and V is TRBV5-5, with D hard to call. The CDR3 runs 14 residues. V shed 1 base and J shed 5 bases, with 9 bases lying between them. The germline CDR1 and CDR2 sequences are SGHKS and YYEKEE (reference sequence). The CDR3 DNA reads TGTGCCAGCAGCTTGATGAGGCACAATGAAAAACTGTTTTTT. Its translation is CASSLMRHNEKLFF.

The chain has TRBV2 and TRBJ1-5, with 9 bases that match TRBD1. V shed 5 bases and J 6 bases; nucleotides not matched to a gene: 5. The CDR3 spans 14 residues. Germline values: CDR1 SNHLY, CDR2 FYNNEI. The DNA for the CDR3 is TGTGCCAGCAGTATACAGGGGGCCGGTCAGCCCCAGCATTTT. It yields the protein CASSIQGAGQPQHF.

In its sample, this clone was seen once. The V call is TRBV6-1, the J call TRBJ2-7; the D gene is possibly TRBD2 (6 bases). Trimming shortened V by 3 bases and J by 0 bases, and 12 bases separated the two germline ends. The CDR3 has 15 residues. The germline V gene encodes CDR1 MNHNS and CDR2 SASEGT. The CDR3: CASSERRDPSYEQYV. CDR3 bases: TGTGCCAGCAGTGAGAGGCGGGACCCCTCCTACGAGCAGTACGTC.

This clone was detected only once. This chain links TRBV29-1 with TRBJ1-2; D might be TRBD1 (5 bases). Germline CDR1 is SQVTM and CDR2 is ANQGSEA. The CDR3 spans 12 residues. V lost 7 bases and J lost 4, with 13 bases in between. The CDR3 region is CSASGVVYGYTF. The CDR3 nucleotides read TGCAGCGCATCGGGGGTTGTCTATGGCTACACCTTC.

The chain uses TRBV5-1 and TRBJ1-1; D remains unclear. This CDR3 is built from 15 residues. V dropped 0 bases and J dropped 3 bases, with 12 bases sitting between them. Germline CDR1 is SGHRS and CDR2 is YFSETQ. The CDR3 coding sequence is TGCGCCAGCAGCTTGGCGTCCGGCGCGGACACTGAAGCTTTCTTT. Protein sequence: CASSLASGADTEAFF. Based on the CDR3 plus reference TRBV5-1 and TRBJ1-1, the full variable domain is KAGVTQTPRYLIKTRGQQVTLSCSPISGHRSVSWYQQTPGQGLQFLFEYFSETQRNKGNFPGRFSGRQFSNSRSEMNVSTLELGDSALYLCASSLASGADTEAFFGQGTRLTVV.

This rearrangement joins TRBV5-6 to TRBJ1-5; tentatively, D is TRBD1 (5 bases). Germline CDR1 is SGHDT and CDR2 is YYEEEE. Between the trimmed V and J ends, which lost 0 bases and 1 base, there was a span of 8 bases. This CDR3 has 15 residues. In nucleotides, the CDR3 is TGTGCCAGCAGCTTGGGCGGGGGAAGCAATCAGCCCCAGCATTTT. This encodes CASSLGGGSNQPQHF.

V gene TRBV5-1 combines with J gene TRBJ2-1, with D possibly being TRBD1 (6 bases). The CDR3 is made up of 15 amino acids. Trimming cost V 0 bases and J 5 bases, with 12 bases left between them. In germline, CDR1 is SGHRS, CDR2 YFSETQ. DNA for the CDR3: TGCGCCAGCAGCTTGGCCTCGACAGGAGACAATGAGCAGTTCTTC. Translation: CASSLASTGDNEQFF. The full variable domain, its missing parts supplied by reference TRBV5-1 and TRBJ2-1, is KAGVTQTPRYLIKTRGQQVTLSCSPISGHRSVSWYQQTPGQGLQFLFEYFSETQRNKGNFPGRFSGRQFSNSRSEMNVSTLELGDSALYLCASSLASTGDNEQFFGPGTRLTVL.

This rearrangement joins TRBV7-2 to TRBJ2-3, with 14 bases aligning to TRBD2. Germline lookup yields CDR1 SGHTA and CDR2 FQGNSA. V trimming: 5 bases; J trimming: 0 bases; junction bases outside the gene matches: 10. CDR3 length: 19 residues. CDR3 in amino acids: CASSPRTSGGLASTDTQYF. CDR3 bases: TGTGCCAGCAGCCCTAGGACTAGCGGGGGGCTCGCTAGCACAGATACGCAGTATTTT.

The chain is built from TRBV4-2 and TRBJ2-1, with 7 bases lining up with TRBD2. The V and J ends lost 1 base and 3 bases, in that order; junction bases with no gene match: 3. CDR1 and CDR2 from the germline V gene are LGHNA and YNFKEQ. The CDR3 totals 15 residues. The chain's CDR3 is CASSQVGGVYNEQFF. The DNA for the CDR3 is TGTGCCAGCAGCCAAGTGGGGGGGGTCTACAATGAGCAGTTCTTC.

This rearrangement joins TRBV7-8 to TRBJ1-4, with 10 bases matching TRBD1. The germline gives CDR1 SGHVS, CDR2 FQNEAQ. V lost 4 bases to trimming and J lost 5 bases; unmatched junction nucleotides: 1. The CDR3 sequence is 14 residues long. CDR3 in amino acids: CASSWGQGNEKLFF. Here the CDR3 DNA reads TGTGCCAGCAGCTGGGGACAGGGGAATGAAAAACTGTTTTTT. Full variable domain (outside the CDR3, taken from reference TRBV7-8 and TRBJ1-4): GAGVSQSPRYKVAKRGQDVALRCDPISGHVSLFWYQQALGQGPEFLTYFQNEAQLDKSGLPSDRFFAERPEGSVSTLKIQRTQQEDSAVYLCASSWGQGNEKLFFGSGTQLSVL.

The sample holds one count of this clone. The V call is TRBV30, the J call TRBJ1-2, with a weak D call TRBD1 (5 bases). CDR3 length equals 13 residues. V shed 1 base and J shed 5 bases, with 11 bases lying between them. Germline CDR1 and CDR2: GTSNPN and SVGIG (reference sequence). CDR3 DNA sequence: TGTGCCTGGAGTGGACCGGCAGGGTATGGCTACACCTTC. It encodes CAWSGPAGYGYTF.

Only one count was recorded for this clone. V and J are TRBV2 and TRBJ2-7, with TRBD1 as a possible D gene (6 bases). The CDR3 contains 13 residues. Deletions cut 4 bases from V and 6 bases from J, with 13 bases between. The V gene's germline CDR1 is SNHLY and CDR2 FYNNEI. CDR3 nucleotide sequence: TGTGCCAGCAGTGGAAGGACAGCAGGCGAGCAGTACTTC. Translated: CASSGRTAGEQYF.

This clone has just one count. V usage is TRBV18 and J usage is TRBJ2-5, with a possible D match to TRBD2 (7 bases). The CDR3 runs 14 residues. Trimming pared 2 bases from V and 5 bases from J, leaving 12 bases between. Germline V gene sequence: CDR1 KGHSH, CDR2 LQKENI. The CDR3 DNA follows: TGTGCCAGCTCACCAACGGGGGGCGGTGAGACCCAGTACTTC. This encodes CASSPTGGGETQYF.

The CDR3: CASSARVPDTGELFF. CDR3 DNA sequence: TGTGCCAGCAGCGCTAGAGTCCCCGACACCGGGGAGCTGTTTTTT. This sequence joins TRBV11-2 and TRBJ2-2, with D unclear. V was pared by 5 bases and J by 3 bases, with 13 bases between. The CDR3 spans 15 residues. Looked up from germline, CDR1 is SGHAT and CDR2 is FQNNGV.

The chain recombines TRBV19 with TRBJ1-3; 7 bases are shared with TRBD1. V lost 5 bases to trimming and J lost 0 bases; unmatched junction nucleotides: 7. The CDR3 totals 16 residues. Germline CDR1 and CDR2: LNHDA and SQIVND (reference sequence). The CDR3 region is CASSPPGTASGNTIYF. The DNA of the CDR3 is TGTGCCAGTAGTCCCCCCGGGACAGCCTCTGGAAACACCATATATTTT. The complete variable domain, with remaining parts taken from reference TRBV19 and TRBJ1-3, reads DGGITQSPKYLFRKEGQNVTLSCEQNLNHDAMYWYRQDPGQGLRLIYYSQIVNDFQKGDIAEGYSVSREKKESFPLTVTSAQKNPTAFYLCASSPPGTASGNTIYFGEGSWLTVV.

The genes are TRBV12-3 or TRBV12-4 and TRBJ1-2, with D possibly being TRBD1 (6 bases). Trimming shortened V by 6 bases and J by 9 bases, and 11 bases separated the two germline ends. CDR3 length: 11 residues. The CDR3 protein is CASSLTGSYTF. CDR3 bases: TGTGCCAGCAGCCTCACAGGGAGCTACACCTTC.

The chain combines TRBV7-6 with TRBJ1-1; D may be TRBD1 (5 bases). The CDR3 covers 17 residues. In germline, CDR1 is SGHVS, CDR2 FNYEAQ. Trimming left V 6 bases short and J 3 bases short, with 23 bases between. The DNA for the CDR3 is TGTGCCAGCAGTCAATTAGGGGTCGGAGATCCTTACACTGAAGCTTTCTTT. Translation: CASSQLGVGDPYTEAFF.

The V call is TRBV12-3 or TRBV12-4, the J call TRBJ1-1, with a possible D match to TRBD1 (6 bases). V was cut by 5 bases and J by 10 bases, with 14 bases left in between. This CDR3 region has 12 residues. For the CDR3, the DNA is TGTGCCAGCAGTATAACAGGGTCTCTAGCTTTCTTT. Protein sequence: CASSITGSLAFF.